The present entry profiles one TCR beta chain with its context. CDR3 size: 13 residues. The V end lost 0 bases, the J end lost 14 bases, and 15 bases lay between the germline ends. Germline lookup yields CDR1 KGHSH and CDR2 LQKENI. The sample comes from a study of T cell changes during pregnancy in multiple sclerosis. The assay was immunoSEQ multiplex PCR, and TCRdb's table has in-frame clones only and misses some. Of about 76,000 clones listed, approximately 93% are singletons. The clonotype was recovered from a female donor with multiple sclerosis, enrolled in a pregnancy study. The specimen comprised peripheral blood, sampled in the second trimester of pregnancy. The chain is built from TRBV18 and TRBJ2-3, with D perhaps matching TRBD2 (6 bases). CDR3 coding DNA: TGTGCCAGCTCACCACCGGGACTCGATATCGTGTATTTT. Protein product: CASSPPGLDIVYF.